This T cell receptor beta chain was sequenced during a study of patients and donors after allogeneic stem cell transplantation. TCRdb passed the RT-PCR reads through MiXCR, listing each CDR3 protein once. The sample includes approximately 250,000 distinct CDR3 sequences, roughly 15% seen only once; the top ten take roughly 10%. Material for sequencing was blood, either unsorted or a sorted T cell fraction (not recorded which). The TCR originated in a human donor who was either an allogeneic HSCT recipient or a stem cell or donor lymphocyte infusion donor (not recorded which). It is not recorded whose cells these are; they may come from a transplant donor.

This chain's CDR3 is CASSLVGAGDEQFF. Here the CDR3 DNA reads TGTGCCAGCAGCCTTGTAGGAGCGGGAGATGAGCAGTTCTTC. The chain has TRBV3-1 and TRBJ2-1, with 8 positions matching TRBD2. The germline V gene has CDR1 LGHDT and CDR2 YNNKEL (reference sequence). The CDR3 consists of 14 residues. Unmatched junction bases numbered 7, after V lost 4 bases and J lost 8 bases.